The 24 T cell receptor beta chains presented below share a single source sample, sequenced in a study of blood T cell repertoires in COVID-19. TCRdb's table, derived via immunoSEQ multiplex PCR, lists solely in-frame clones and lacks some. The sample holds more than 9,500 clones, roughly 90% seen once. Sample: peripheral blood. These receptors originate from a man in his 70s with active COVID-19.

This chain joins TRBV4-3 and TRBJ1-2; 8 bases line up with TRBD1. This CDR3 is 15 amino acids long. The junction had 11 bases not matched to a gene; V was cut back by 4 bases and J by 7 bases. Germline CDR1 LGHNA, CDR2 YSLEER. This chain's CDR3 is CASSPATGVKSGYTF. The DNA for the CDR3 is TGCGCCAGCAGCCCAGCGACAGGGGTCAAATCTGGCTACACCTTC.

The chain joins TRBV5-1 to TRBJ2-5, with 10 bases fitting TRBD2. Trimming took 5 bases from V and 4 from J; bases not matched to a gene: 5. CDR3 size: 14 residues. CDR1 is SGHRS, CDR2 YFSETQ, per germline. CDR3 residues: CASRAGGPGETQYF. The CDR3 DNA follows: TGCGCCAGCAGAGCGGGAGGGCCGGGAGAGACCCAGTACTTC.

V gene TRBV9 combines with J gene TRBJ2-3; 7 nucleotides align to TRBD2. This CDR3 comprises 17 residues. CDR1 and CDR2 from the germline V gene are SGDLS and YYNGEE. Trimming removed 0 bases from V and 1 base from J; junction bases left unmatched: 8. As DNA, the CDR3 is TGTGCCAGCAGCGTAGCTCCGAGGGAGGGCGGCACAGATACGCAGTATTTT. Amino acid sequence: CASSVAPREGGTDTQYF.

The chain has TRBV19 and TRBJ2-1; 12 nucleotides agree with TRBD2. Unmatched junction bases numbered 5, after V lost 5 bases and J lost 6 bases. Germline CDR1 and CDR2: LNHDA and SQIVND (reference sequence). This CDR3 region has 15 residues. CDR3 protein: CASSELAGGGNEQFF. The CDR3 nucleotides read TGTGCCAGTAGTGAACTAGCGGGAGGAGGCAATGAGCAGTTCTTC.

CDR3 bases: TGTGCCAGCAGTTTATATTCCTGGAGCTCCTACAATGAGCAGTTCTTC. Translated, it gives CASSLYSWSSYNEQFF. This chain connects TRBV27 to TRBJ2-1; D is ambiguous. Per the germline V gene, CDR1 is MNHEY and CDR2 is SMNVEV (reference sequence). Trimming took off 1 base at V and 0 bases at J, with 10 bases between the two ends. The CDR3 contains 16 residues.

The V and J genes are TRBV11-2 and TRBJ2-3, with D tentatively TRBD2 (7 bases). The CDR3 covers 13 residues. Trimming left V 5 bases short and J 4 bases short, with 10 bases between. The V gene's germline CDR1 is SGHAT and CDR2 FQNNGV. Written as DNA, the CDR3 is TGTGCCAGCAGCGGGGGGGCTTCAGATACGCAGTATTTT. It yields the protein CASSGGASDTQYF.

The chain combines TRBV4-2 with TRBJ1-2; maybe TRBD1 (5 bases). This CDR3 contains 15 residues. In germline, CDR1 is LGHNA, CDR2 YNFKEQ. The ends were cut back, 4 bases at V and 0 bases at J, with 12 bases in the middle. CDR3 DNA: TGTGCCAGCAGCCCCCCGCTGACAGCTAACTATGGCTACACCTTC. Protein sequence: CASSPPLTANYGYTF.

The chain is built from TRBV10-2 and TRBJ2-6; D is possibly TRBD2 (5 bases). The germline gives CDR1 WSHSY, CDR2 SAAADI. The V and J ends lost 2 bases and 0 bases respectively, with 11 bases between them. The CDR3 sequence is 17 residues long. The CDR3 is CASSEGVGSSGANVLTF. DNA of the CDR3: TGCGCCAGCAGTGAGGGTGTTGGGAGCTCTGGGGCCAACGTCCTGACTTTC.

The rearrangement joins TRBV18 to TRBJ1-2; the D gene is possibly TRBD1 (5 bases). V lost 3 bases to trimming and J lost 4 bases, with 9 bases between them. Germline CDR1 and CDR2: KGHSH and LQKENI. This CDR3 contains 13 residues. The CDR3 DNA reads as TGTGCCAGCTCACCGACAGAGAGCTATGGCTACACCTTC. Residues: CASSPTESYGYTF.

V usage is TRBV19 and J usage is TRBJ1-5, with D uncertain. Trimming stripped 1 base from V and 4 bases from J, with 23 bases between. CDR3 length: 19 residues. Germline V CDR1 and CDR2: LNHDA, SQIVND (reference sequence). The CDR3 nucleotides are TGTGCCAGTAGTATAGGTCCCTGGGCCGTATCCCCCAATAATCAGCCCCAGCATTTT. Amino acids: CASSIGPWAVSPNNQPQHF.

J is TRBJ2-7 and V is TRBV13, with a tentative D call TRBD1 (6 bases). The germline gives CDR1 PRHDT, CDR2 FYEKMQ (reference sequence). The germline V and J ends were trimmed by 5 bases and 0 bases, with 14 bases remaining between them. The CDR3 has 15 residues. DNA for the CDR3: TGTGCCAGCAGCGTAAACAGGGTGGGCTCCTACGAGCAGTACTTC. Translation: CASSVNRVGSYEQYF. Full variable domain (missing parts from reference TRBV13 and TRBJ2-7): AAGVIQSPRHLIKEKRETATLKCYPIPRHDTVYWYQQGPGQDPQFLISFYEKMQSDKGSIPDRFSAQQFSDYHSELNMSSLELGDSALYFCASSVNRVGSYEQYFGPGTRLTVT.

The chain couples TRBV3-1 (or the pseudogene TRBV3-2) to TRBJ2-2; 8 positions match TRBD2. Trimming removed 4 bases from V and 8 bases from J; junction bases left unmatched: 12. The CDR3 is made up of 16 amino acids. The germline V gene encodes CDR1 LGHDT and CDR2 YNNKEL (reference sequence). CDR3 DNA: TGTGCCAGCAGCCGCCTGGGCGGGGGGCTAGGTGGGGAGCTGTTTTTT. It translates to CASSRLGGGLGGELFF.

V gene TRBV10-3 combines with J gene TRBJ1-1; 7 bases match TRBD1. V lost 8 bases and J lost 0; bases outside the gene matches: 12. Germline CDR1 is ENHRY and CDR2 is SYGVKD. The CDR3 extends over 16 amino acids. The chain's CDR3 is CAIYPGVGQMNTEAFF. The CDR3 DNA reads TGTGCCATCTACCCGGGGGTGGGACAGATGAACACTGAAGCTTTCTTT.

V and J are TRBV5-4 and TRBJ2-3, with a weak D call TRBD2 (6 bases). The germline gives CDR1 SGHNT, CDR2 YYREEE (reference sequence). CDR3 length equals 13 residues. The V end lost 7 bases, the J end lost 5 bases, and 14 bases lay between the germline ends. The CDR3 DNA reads TGTGCCAGCCGACCTAGGGGAGGAGATACGCAGTATTTT. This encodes CASRPRGGDTQYF. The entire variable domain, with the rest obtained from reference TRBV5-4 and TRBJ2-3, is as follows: ETGVTQSPTHLIKTRGQQVTLRCSSQSGHNTVSWYQQALGQGPQFIFQYYREEENGRGNFPPRFSGLQFPNYSSELNVNALELDDSALYLCASRPRGGDTQYFGPGTRLTVL.

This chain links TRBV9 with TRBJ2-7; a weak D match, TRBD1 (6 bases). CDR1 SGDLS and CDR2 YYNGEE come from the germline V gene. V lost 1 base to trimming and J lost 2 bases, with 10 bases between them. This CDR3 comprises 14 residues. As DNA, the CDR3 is TGTGCCAGCAGCGTACGGACAGAGCCCTACGAGCAGTACTTC. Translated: CASSVRTEPYEQYF. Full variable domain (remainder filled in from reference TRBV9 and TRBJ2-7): DSGVTQTPKHLITATGQRVTLRCSPRSGDLSVYWYQQSLDQGLQFLIQYYNGEERAKGNILERFSAQQFPDLHSELNLSSLELGDSALYFCASSVRTEPYEQYFGPGTRLTVT.

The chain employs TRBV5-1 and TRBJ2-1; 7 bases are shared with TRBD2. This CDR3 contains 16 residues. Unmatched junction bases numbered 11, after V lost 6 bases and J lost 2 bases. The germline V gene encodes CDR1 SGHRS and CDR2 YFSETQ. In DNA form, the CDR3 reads TGCGCCAGCACTGTCGGCGGGAGTCGAACCTACAATGAGCAGTTCTTC. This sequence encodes CASTVGGSRTYNEQFF.

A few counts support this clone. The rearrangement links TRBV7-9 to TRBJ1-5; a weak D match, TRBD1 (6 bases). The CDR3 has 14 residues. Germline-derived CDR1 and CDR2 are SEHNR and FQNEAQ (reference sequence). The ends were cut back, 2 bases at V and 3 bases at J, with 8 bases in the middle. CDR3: CASSLRGTNQPQHF. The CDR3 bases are TGTGCCAGCAGCTTAAGGGGGACCAATCAGCCCCAGCATTTT.

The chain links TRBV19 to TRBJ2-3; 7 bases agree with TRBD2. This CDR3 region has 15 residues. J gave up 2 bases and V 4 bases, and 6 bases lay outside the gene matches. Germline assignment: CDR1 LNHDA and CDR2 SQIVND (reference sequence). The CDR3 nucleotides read TGTGCCAGTAGTACTACGGGAGGAATCACAGATACGCAGTATTTT. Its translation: CASSTTGGITDTQYF.

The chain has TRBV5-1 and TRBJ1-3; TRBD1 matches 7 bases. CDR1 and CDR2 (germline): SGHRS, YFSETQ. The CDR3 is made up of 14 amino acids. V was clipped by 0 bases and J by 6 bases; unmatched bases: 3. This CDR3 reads CASSLDRGKNTIYF. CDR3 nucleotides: TGCGCCAGCAGCTTGGACAGGGGAAAAAACACCATATATTTT.

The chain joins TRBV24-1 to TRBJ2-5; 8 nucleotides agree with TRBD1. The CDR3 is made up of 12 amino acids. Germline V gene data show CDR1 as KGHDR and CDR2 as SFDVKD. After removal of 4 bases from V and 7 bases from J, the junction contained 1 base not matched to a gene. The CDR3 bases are TGTGCCACCAGTGAAGGGACAGGGACCCAGTACTTC. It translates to CATSEGTGTQYF.

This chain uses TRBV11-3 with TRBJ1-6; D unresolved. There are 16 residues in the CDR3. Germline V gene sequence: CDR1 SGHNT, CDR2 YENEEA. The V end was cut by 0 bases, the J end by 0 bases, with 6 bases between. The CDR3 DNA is TGTGCCAGCAGCTTAGATCGGGGCTCCTATAATTCACCCCTCCACTTT. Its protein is CASSLDRGSYNSPLHF.

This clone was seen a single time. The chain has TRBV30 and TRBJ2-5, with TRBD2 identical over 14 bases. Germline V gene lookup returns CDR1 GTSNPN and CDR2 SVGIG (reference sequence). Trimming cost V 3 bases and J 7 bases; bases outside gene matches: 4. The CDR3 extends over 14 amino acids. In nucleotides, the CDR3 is TGTGCCTGGAGAGCTGGACTAGCGGGAGGGACCCAGTACTTC. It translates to CAWRAGLAGGTQYF.

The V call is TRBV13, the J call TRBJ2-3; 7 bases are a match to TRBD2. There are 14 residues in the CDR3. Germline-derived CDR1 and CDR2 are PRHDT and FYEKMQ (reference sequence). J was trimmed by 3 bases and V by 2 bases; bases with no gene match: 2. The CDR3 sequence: CASSLTAGTDTQYF. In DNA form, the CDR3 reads TGTGCCAGCAGCTTAACAGCGGGAACAGATACGCAGTATTTT.

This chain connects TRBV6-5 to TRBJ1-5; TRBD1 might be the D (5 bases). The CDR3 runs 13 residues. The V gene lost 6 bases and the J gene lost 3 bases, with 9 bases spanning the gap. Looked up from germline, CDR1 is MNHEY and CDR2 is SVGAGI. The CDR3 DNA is TGTGCCAGCAGCCGACAGATCAATCAGCCCCAGCATTTT. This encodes CASSRQINQPQHF.